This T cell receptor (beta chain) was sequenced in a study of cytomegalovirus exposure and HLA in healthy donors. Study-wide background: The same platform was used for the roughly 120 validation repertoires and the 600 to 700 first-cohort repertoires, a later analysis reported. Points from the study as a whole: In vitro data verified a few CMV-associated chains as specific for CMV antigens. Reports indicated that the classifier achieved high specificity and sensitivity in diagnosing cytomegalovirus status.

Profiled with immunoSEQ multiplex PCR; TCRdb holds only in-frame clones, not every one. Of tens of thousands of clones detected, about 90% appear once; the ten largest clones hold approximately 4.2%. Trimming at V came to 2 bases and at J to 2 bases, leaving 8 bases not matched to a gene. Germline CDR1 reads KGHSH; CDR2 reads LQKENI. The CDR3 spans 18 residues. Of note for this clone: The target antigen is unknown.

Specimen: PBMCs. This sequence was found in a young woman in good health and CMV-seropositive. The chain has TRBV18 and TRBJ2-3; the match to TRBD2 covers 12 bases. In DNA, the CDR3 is TGTGCCAGCTCACCAAATCTACTAGCGGGAGGAACCACAGATACGCAGTATTTT. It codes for CASSPNLLAGGTTDTQYF.